The clone carrying this TCR beta chain was observed at least ten times. Its antigen is currently unknown. These data originate in a study of T cells in Graves' hyperthyroidism and ophthalmopathy. As for the study in general: Peripheral blood was taken when the disease was first diagnosed, before any treatment began. Findings and caveats of the study: Most clonotypes that expanded in the thyroid above 0.001 also showed up in blood.

From germline, CDR1 is KGHSH and CDR2 LQKENI. Trimming shortened V by 3 bases and J by 0 bases, and 15 bases separated the two germline ends. This CDR3 is 17 amino acids long. Amplified regions were TCR beta CDR3 sequences from RNA transcripts. HTBI primers were employed in a first-round RT-PCR of the TCR CDR3. One entry per CDR3 protein results from TCRdb running MiXCR on the multiplex PCR reads. The sample has 200,000 to 250,000 distinct CDR3 sequences; approximately 17% are singletons. Uncontrolled infection, other autoimmune disease, pregnancy or lactation led to exclusion. This TCR derives from a man aged 50-60 years with Graves' hyperthyroidism. The rearrangement uses TRBV18 and TRBJ1-3; a weak D match, TRBD1 (5 bases). The sequenced material came from blood. The CDR3 DNA is TGTGCCAGCTCACCGTCGGGACGGGCAGTCTCTGGAAACACCATATATTTT. Encoded protein: CASSPSGRAVSGNTIYF.